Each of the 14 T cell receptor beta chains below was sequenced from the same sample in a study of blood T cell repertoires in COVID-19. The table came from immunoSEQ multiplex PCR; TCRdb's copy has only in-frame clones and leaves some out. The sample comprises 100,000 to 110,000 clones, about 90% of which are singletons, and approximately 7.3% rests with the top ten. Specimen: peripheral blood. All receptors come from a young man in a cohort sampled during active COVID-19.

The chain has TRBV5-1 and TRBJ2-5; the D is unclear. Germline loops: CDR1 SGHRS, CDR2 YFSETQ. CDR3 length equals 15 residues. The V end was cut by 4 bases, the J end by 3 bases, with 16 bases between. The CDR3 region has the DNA TGCGCCAGCAGCCGAACCCCCCAGGAAAAAGAGACCCAGTACTTC. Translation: CASSRTPQEKETQYF.

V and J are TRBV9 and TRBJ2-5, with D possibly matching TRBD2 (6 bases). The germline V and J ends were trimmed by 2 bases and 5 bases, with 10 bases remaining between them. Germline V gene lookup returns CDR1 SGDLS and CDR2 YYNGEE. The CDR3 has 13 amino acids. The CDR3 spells CASSVRDSETQYF. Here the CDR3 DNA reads TGTGCCAGCAGCGTTCGGGACTCCGAGACCCAGTACTTC.

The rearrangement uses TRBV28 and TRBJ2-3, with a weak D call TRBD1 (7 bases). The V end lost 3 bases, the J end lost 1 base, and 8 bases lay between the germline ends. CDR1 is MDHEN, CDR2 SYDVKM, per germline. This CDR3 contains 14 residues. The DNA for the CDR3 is TGTGCCAGCAGTTTCAGGGGGGGCACAGATACGCAGTATTTT. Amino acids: CASSFRGGTDTQYF.

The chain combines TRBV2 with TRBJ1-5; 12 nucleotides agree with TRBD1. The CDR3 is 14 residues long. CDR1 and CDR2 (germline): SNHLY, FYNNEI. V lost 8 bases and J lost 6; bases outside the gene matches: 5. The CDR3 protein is CASGGTGGGQPQHF. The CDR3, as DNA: TGTGCCAGCGGCGGGACAGGGGGCGGTCAGCCCCAGCATTTT. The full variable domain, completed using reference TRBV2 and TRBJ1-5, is EPEVTQTPSHQVTQMGQEVILRCVPISNHLYFYWYRQILGQKVEFLVSFYNNEISEKSEIFDDQFSVERPDGSNFTLKIRSTKLEDSAMYFCASGGTGGGQPQHFGDGTRLSIL.

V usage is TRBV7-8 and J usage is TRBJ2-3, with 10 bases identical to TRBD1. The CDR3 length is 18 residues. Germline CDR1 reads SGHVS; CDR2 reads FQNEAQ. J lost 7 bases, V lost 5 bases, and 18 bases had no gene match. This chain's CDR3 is CASSTRARGGQGMNTQYF. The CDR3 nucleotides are TGTGCCAGCAGCACCAGGGCCCGGGGGGGACAGGGGATGAATACGCAGTATTTT.

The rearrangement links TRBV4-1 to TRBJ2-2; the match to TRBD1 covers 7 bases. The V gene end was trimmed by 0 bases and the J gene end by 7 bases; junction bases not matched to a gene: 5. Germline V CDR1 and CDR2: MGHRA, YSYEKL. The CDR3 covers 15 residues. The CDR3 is CASSQDPQGNGELFF. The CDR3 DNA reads TGCGCCAGCAGCCAAGATCCACAGGGGAACGGGGAGCTGTTTTTT.

CDR3 in amino acids: CASSPRDHSSGNTIYF. The CDR3 nucleotides are TGTGCCAGTAGTCCGCGGGATCACAGCTCTGGAAACACCATATATTTT. The rearrangement links TRBV19 to TRBJ1-3, with D unresolved. From germline, CDR1 is LNHDA and CDR2 SQIVND (reference sequence). V was cut by 5 bases and J by 0 bases, with 14 bases left in between. This CDR3 is built from 16 residues.

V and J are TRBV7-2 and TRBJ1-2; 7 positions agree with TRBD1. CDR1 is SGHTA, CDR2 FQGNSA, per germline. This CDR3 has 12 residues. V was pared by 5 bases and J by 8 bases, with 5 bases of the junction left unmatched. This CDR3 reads CASSPRQGGYTF. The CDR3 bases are TGTGCCAGCAGCCCTCGACAGGGAGGCTACACCTTC. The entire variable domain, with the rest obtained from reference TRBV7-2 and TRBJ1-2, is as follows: GAGVSQSPSNKVTEKGKDVELRCDPISGHTALYWYRQSLGQGLEFLIYFQGNSAPDKSGLPSDRFSAERTGGSVSTLTIQRTQQEDSAVYLCASSPRQGGYTFGSGTRLTVV.

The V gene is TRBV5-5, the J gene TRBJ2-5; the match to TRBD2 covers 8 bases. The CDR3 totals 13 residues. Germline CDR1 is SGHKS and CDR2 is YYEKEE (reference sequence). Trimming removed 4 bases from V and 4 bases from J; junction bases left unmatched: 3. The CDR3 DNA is TGTGCCAGCAGCCCAACTAGCGGAGAGACCCAGTACTTC. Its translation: CASSPTSGETQYF.

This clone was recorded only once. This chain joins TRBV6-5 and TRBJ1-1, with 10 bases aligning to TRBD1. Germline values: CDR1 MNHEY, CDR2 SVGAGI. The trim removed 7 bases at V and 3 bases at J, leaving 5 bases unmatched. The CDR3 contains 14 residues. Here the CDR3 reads CASIRGTGDTEAFF. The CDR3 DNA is TGTGCCAGCATAAGGGGGACAGGGGACACTGAAGCTTTCTTT.

The CDR3 sequence is CASSPSGTQAYEQYF. CDR3 sequence (DNA): TGTGCCAGCAGCCCTTCCGGGACTCAAGCCTACGAGCAGTACTTC. The chain uses TRBV3-1 (or the pseudogene TRBV3-2) and TRBJ2-7; the D gene is possibly TRBD2 (6 bases). CDR3 size: 15 residues. The V gene lost 4 bases and the J gene lost 2 bases, with 15 bases spanning the gap. CDR1 and CDR2 from the germline V gene are LGHDT and YNNKEL (reference sequence).

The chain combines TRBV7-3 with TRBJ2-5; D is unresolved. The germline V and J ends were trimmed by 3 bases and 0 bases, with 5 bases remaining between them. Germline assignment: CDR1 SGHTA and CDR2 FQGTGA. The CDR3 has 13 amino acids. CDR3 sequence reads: CASSFGYQETQYF. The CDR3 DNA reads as TGTGCCAGCAGCTTCGGGTACCAAGAGACCCAGTACTTC.

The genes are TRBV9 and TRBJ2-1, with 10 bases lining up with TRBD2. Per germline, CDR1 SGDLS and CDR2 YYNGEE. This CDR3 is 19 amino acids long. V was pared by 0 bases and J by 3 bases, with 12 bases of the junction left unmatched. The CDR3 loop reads CASSVDPLTSGVRYNEQFF. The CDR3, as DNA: TGTGCCAGCAGCGTAGATCCGCTTACTAGCGGGGTACGCTACAATGAGCAGTTCTTC.

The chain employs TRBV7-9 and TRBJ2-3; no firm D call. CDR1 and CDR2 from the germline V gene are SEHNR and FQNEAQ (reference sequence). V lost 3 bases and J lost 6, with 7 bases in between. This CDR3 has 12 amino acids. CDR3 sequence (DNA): TGTGCCAGCAGCTTTGCGGCGGATACGCAGTATTTT. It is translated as CASSFAADTQYF.